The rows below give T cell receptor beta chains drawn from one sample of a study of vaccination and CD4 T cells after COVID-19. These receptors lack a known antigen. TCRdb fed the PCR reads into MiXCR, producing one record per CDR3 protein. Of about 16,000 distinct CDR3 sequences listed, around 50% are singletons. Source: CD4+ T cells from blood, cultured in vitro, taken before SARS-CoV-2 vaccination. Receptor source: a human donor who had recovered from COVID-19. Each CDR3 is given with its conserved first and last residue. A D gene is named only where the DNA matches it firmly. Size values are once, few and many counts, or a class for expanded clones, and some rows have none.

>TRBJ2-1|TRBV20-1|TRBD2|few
TGCACCTCAGAAAGGGGACTAGCGGGGTACAATGAGCAGTTCTTC
CTSERGLAGYNEQFF
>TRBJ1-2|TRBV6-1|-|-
TGTGCCAGCAGTGAATCTGGGATCTATGGCTACACCTTC
CASSESGIYGYTF
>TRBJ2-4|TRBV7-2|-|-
TGTGCCAGCAGCTTAGGGCCGGGCCGTCAGTACTTC
CASSLGPGRQYF
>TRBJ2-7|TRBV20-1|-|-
TGCAGTGTCGTGGGATCCTACGAGCAGTACTTC
CSVVGSYEQYF
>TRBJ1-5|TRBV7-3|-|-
TGTGCCAGCAGTTCTGAGGGGGGTCGCAATCAGCCCCAGCATTTT
CASSSEGGRNQPQHF
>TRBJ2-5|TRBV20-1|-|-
TGCAGTGCTAGAGTAGGGAACCAAGAGACCCAGTACTTC
CSARVGNQETQYF
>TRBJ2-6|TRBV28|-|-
TGTGCCAGCAGTTTACGGGTCGGGGACACAGGAGTGACCGGGGCCAACGTCCTGACTTTC
CASSLRVGDTGVTGANVLTF
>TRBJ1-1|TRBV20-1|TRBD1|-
TGCAGTGCCAGAGAATTGACAGGGTACGGCACTGAAGCTTTCTTT
CSARELTGYGTEAFF
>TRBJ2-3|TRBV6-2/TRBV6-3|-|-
TGTGCCAGCAGTTACTCGGGTACGCAGTATTTT
CASSYSGTQYF
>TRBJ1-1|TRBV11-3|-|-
TGTGCCAGCAGCTTCCAGGGTCCTGAAGCTTTCTTT
CASSFQGPEAFF
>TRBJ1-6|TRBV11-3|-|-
TGTGCCAGCAGCCCCACCCCTAACACAGGATCACCCCTCCACTTT
CASSPTPNTGSPLHF
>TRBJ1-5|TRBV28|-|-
TGTGCCAGCAGTTTACGCCCCGGGACGTTGGGGAAGGAACAGCCCCAGCATTTT
CASSLRPGTLGKEQPQHF
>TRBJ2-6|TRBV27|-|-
TGTGCCAGCTCCCTCCGGGGCGCTGGGGCCAACGTCCTGACTTTC
CASSLRGAGANVLTF
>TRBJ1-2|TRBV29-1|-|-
TGCAGCGTGGGCCCTAAAGTGGGGCAGGGTGGCTACACCTTC
CSVGPKVGQGGYTF
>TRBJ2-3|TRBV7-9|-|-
TGTGCCAGCAGCTTAAATCAGGGGAGTGATACGCAGTATTTT
CASSLNQGSDTQYF
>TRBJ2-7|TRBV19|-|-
TGTGCCAGTCTTAGCAGCACCTACGAGCAGTACTTC
CASLSSTYEQYF
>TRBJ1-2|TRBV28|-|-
TGTGCCAGCAGTCTACCCCAGGGGTTAAACTATGGCTACACCTTC
CASSLPQGLNYGYTF
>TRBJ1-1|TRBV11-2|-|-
TGTGCCAGCAGCTTAGTCCTTGGACCGCTGAACACTGAAGCTTTCTTT
CASSLVLGPLNTEAFF
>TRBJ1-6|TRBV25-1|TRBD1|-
TGTGCCAGCAGCGGGACAGGGTCCAATTCACCCCTCCACTTT
CASSGTGSNSPLHF
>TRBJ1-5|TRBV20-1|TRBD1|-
TGCAGTGCTAGAGCCCCCAGGGACAGGGTTAATCAGCCCCAGCATTTT
CSARAPRDRVNQPQHF
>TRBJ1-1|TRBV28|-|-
TGTGCCAGCAGTTTAGGGGGGATGAACACTGAAGCTTTCTTT
CASSLGGMNTEAFF
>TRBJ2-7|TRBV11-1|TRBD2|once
TGTGCCAGCAGCAAATCGTTAGCGGGGGTAGGGATCTACGAGCAGTACTTC
CASSKSLAGVGIYEQYF
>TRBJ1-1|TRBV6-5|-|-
TGTGCCAGCAGTTACTCGGCCGGCACTGAAGCTTTCTTT
CASSYSAGTEAFF
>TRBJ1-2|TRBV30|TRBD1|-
TGTGCCTGGGACCGGGACAGGGGATTTTATGGCTACACCTTC
CAWDRDRGFYGYTF
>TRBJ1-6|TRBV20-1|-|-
TGCAGTGCTAGACGGTACAACGGGGACGGCTCCCTTCGACAGAATTCACCCCTCCACTTT
CSARRYNGDGSLRQNSPLHF